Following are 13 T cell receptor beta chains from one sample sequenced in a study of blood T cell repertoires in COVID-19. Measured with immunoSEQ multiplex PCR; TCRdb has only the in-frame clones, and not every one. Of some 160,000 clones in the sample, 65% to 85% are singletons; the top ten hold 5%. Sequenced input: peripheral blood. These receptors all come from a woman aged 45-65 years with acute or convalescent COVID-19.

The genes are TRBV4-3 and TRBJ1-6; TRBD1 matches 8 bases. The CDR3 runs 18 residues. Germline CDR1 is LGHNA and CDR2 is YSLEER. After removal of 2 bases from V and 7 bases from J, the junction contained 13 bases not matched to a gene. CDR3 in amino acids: CASSQSPGGRSMNSPLHF. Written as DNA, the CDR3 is TGCGCCAGCAGCCAAAGCCCAGGGGGCCGGTCCATGAATTCACCCCTCCACTTT.

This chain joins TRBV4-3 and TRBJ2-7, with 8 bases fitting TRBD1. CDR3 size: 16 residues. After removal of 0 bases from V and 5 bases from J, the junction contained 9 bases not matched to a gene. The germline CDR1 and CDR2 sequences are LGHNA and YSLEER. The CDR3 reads CASSQDSGTGIHEQYF. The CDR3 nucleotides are TGCGCCAGCAGCCAAGATTCGGGGACAGGTATACACGAGCAGTACTTC.

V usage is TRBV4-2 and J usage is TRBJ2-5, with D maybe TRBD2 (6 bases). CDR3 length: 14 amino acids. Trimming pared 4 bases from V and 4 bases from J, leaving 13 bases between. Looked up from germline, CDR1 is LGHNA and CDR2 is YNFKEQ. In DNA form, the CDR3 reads TGTGCCAGCAGCCCCCAGACTAGTGTAGAGACCCAGTACTTC. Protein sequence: CASSPQTSVETQYF.

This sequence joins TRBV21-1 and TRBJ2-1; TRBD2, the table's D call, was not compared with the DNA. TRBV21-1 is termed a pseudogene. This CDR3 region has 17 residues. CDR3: CASSKAITGGAVNEQFF. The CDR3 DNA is TGTGCCAGCAGCAAAGCGATCACCGGGGGGGCTGTTAATGAGCAGTTCTTC.

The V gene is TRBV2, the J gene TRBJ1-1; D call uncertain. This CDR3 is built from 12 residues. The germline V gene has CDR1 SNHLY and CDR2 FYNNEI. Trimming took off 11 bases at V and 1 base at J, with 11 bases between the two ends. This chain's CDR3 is CALRATNTEAFF. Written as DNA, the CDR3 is TGTGCCCTGCGGGCGACGAACACTGAAGCTTTCTTT.

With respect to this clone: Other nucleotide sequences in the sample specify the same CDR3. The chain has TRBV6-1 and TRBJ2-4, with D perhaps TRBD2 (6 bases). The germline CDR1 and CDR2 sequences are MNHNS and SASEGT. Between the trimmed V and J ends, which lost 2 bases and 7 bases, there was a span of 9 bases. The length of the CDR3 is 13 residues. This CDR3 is CASSEISGNIQYF. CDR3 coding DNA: TGTGCCAGCAGTGAAATCAGCGGGAACATTCAGTACTTC.

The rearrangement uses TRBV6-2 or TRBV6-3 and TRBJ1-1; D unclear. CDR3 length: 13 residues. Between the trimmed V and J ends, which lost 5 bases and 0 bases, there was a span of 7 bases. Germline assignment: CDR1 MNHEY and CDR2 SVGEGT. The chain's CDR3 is CASSPTMNTEAFF. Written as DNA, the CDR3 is TGTGCCAGCAGTCCAACTATGAACACTGAAGCTTTCTTT.

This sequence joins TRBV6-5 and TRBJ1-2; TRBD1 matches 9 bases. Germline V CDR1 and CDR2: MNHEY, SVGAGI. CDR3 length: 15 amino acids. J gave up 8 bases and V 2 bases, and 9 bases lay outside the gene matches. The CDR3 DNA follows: TGTGCCAGCAGTTACCAGAACAGGGGGCAAGAAGGCTACACCTTC. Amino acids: CASSYQNRGQEGYTF.

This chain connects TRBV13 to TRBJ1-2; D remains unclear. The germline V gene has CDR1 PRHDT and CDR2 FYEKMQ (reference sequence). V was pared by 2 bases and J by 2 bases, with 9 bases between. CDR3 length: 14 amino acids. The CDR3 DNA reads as TGTGCCAGCAGCTTATGGCCCCCCAACTATGGCTACACCTTC. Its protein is CASSLWPPNYGYTF. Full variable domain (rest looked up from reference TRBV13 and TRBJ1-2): AAGVIQSPRHLIKEKRETATLKCYPIPRHDTVYWYQQGPGQDPQFLISFYEKMQSDKGSIPDRFSAQQFSDYHSELNMSSLELGDSALYFCASSLWPPNYGYTFGSGTRLTVV.

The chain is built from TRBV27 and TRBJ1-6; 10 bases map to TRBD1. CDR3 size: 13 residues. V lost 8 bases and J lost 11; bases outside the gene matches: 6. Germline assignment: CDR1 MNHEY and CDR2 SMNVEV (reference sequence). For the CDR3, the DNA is TGTGCCAGCGTGGGACAGGGGAGTGCACCCCTCCACTTT. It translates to CASVGQGSAPLHF.

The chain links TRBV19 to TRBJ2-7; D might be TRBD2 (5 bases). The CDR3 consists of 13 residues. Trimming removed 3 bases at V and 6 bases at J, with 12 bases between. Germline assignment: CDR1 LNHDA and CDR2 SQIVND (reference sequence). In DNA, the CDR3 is TGTGCCAGTAGTATGACTACCGAGGGCGAGCAGTACTTC. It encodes CASSMTTEGEQYF.

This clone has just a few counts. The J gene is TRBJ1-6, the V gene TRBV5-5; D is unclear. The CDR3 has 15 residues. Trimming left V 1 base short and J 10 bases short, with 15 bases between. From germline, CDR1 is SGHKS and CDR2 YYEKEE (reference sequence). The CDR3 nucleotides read TGTGCCAGCAGCTTGTTGGGCGAAGGAATCTCACCCCTCCACTTT. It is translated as CASSLLGEGISPLHF.

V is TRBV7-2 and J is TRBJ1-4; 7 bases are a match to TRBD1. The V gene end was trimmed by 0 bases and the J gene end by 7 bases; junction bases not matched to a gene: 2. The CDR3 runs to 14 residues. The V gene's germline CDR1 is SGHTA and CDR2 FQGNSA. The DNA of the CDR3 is TGTGCCAGCAGCTTAGCAGGGGGCGTTGAAAAACTGTTTTTT. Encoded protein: CASSLAGGVEKLFF.